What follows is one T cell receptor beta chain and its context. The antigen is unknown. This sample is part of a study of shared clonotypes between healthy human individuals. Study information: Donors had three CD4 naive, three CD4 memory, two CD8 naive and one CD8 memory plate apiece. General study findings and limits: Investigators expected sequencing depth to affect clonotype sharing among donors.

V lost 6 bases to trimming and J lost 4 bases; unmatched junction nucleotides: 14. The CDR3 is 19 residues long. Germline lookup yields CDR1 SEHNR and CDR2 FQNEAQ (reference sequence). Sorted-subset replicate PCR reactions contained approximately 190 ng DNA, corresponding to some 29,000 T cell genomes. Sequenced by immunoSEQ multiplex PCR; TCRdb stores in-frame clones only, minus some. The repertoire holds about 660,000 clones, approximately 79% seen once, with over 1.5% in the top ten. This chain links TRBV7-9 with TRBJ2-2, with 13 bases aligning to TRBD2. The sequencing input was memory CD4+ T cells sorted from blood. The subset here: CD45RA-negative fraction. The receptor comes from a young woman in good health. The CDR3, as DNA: TGTGCCAGCAGGAGTTCTTGGACTAGCGGGAGAGTCCCCACCGGGGAGCTGTTTTTT. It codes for CASRSSWTSGRVPTGELFF.